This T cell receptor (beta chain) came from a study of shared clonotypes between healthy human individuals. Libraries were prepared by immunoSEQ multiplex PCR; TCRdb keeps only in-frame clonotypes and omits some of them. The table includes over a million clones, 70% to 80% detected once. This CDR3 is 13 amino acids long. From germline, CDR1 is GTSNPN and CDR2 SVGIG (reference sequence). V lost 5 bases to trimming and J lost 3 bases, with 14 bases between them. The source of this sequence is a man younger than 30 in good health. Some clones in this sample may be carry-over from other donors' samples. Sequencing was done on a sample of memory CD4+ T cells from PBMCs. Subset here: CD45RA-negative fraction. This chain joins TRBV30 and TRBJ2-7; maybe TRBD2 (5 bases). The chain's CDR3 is CAWSPGFRYEQYF. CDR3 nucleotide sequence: TGTGCCTGGTCCCCGGGGTTCCGCTACGAGCAGTACTTC.